The 28 T cell receptor beta chains listed next were all sequenced from one sample in a study of T cell responses to AZD1222 COVID-19 vaccine. Repertoires were generated with immunoSEQ multiplex PCR, while TCRdb's copy carries only in-frame clones and drops some. The table includes tens of thousands of clones, 80% to 90% detected once. The input for sequencing was peripheral blood, taken 28 days after the second AZD1222 dose. Receptor source: an adult who received the AZD1222 COVID-19 vaccine.

The J gene is TRBJ2-7, the V gene TRBV27; TRBD1 or TRBD2 may be the D gene (5 bases each). This CDR3 comprises 15 residues. Germline V gene lookup returns CDR1 MNHEY and CDR2 SMNVEV (reference sequence). V lost 0 bases, J lost 4 bases, and 13 bases lay in between. CDR3 loop: CASSLSGTGPYEQYF. The CDR3 DNA sequence: TGTGCCAGCAGTTTATCGGGGACCGGGCCTTACGAGCAGTACTTC.

This clone came up a few times. The V and J genes are TRBV2 and TRBJ2-1; 8 bases match TRBD1. The CDR3 length is 13 residues. Germline trimming cut 7 bases from V and 8 bases from J; bases unmatched to any gene: 7. Germline values: CDR1 SNHLY, CDR2 FYNNEI. DNA of the CDR3: TGTGCCAGCACCAGACAGGGGTTGTATGAGCAGTTCTTC. Protein product: CASTRQGLYEQFF. The whole variable domain, remainder taken from reference TRBV2 and TRBJ2-1, is EPEVTQTPSHQVTQMGQEVILRCVPISNHLYFYWYRQILGQKVEFLVSFYNNEISEKSEIFDDQFSVERPDGSNFTLKIRSTKLEDSAMYFCASTRQGLYEQFFGPGTRLTVL.

This chain uses TRBV5-1 with TRBJ1-1, with D unresolved. Between the trimmed V and J ends, which lost 0 bases and 0 bases, there was a span of 15 bases. Germline V gene sequence: CDR1 SGHRS, CDR2 YFSETQ. The CDR3 runs to 17 residues. The CDR3 loop is CASSLESVRGLNTEAFF. CDR3 sequence (DNA): TGCGCCAGCAGCTTGGAAAGTGTGCGAGGGTTGAACACTGAAGCTTTCTTT.

The CDR3 DNA reads TGTGCCAGCACCCCCACTAGCGCGCAAGGCGAGCAGTACTTC. Its protein is CASTPTSAQGEQYF. The rearrangement uses TRBV7-8 and TRBJ2-7, with 7 bases fitting TRBD2. V shed 7 bases, J shed 6 bases, and the junction held 12 bases outside the gene matches. Germline V gene lookup returns CDR1 SGHVS and CDR2 FQNEAQ. This CDR3 has 14 residues.

This clone has just a few counts. This sample also contains other DNA sequences that code for the same CDR3. The gene calls are TRBV24-1 and TRBJ2-3; TRBD1 matches at 10 bases. The V and J ends lost 2 bases and 2 bases, in that order; junction bases with no gene match: 3. From germline, CDR1 is KGHDR and CDR2 SFDVKD. CDR3 length: 16 amino acids. CDR3 protein: CATSDSGTGVTDTQYF. The CDR3 DNA sequence: TGTGCCACCAGTGATTCCGGGACAGGGGTCACAGATACGCAGTATTTT.

The rearrangement joins TRBV5-1 to TRBJ2-2; D is undetermined. Germline V gene data show CDR1 as SGHRS and CDR2 as YFSETQ. V lost 2 bases, J lost 4 bases, and 12 bases lay in between. The CDR3 is 15 amino acids. CDR3: CASSFLTWGTGELFF. DNA for the CDR3: TGCGCCAGCAGCTTCCTGACCTGGGGCACCGGGGAGCTGTTTTTT.

The CDR3 loop is CAISESGGGVYNEQFF. The CDR3 DNA is TGTGCCATCAGTGAGTCCGGCGGGGGGGTCTACAATGAGCAGTTCTTC. The chain employs TRBV10-3 and TRBJ2-1, with 9 nucleotides matching TRBD2. Germline assignment: CDR1 ENHRY and CDR2 SYGVKD. The CDR3 is 16 amino acids. J lost 3 bases, V lost 0 bases, and 3 bases had no gene match.

The chain joins TRBV5-1 to TRBJ1-4, with 7 bases fitting TRBD1. Germline V CDR1 and CDR2: SGHRS, YFSETQ. The CDR3 runs to 14 residues. Trimming at V came to 3 bases and at J to 8 bases, leaving 7 bases not matched to a gene. Written as DNA, the CDR3 is TGCGCCAGCAGCTCCCAGGGGGTGGGAGAAAAACTGTTTTTT. It specifies CASSSQGVGEKLFF.

The chain couples TRBV28 to TRBJ1-3, with TRBD1 matching over 8 bases. The CDR3 is 17 amino acids. Unmatched junction bases numbered 8, after V lost 2 bases and J lost 2 bases. Germline V gene data show CDR1 as MDHEN and CDR2 as SYDVKM. The DNA for the CDR3 is TGTGCCAGCAGTTTACGTCGGACAGGGACGGCTGGAAACACCATATATTTT. This codes for CASSLRRTGTAGNTIYF.

The rearrangement links TRBV29-1 to TRBJ2-4, with 10 bases matching TRBD2. Unmatched junction bases numbered 13, after V lost 3 bases and J lost 11 bases. CDR3 length: 15 residues. Per the germline V gene, CDR1 is SQVTM and CDR2 is ANQGSEA. In nucleotides, the CDR3 is TGCAGCGTTGAGGGGAGAAATAGCGGGGGGAGGGTTCAGTACTTC. Amino acid sequence: CSVEGRNSGGRVQYF.

V and J are TRBV24-1 and TRBJ2-3; D remains ambiguous. Germline lookup yields CDR1 KGHDR and CDR2 SFDVKD. The CDR3 spans 13 residues. V shed 4 bases and J shed 1 base, with 5 bases lying between them. CDR3 region: CATSEWGTDTQYF. In DNA, the CDR3 is TGTGCCACCAGTGAATGGGGCACAGATACGCAGTATTTT.

This chain connects TRBV12-1 to TRBJ2-1. TRBV12-1 is tagged as a pseudogene. The CDR3 runs 12 residues. Here the CDR3 reads CASSFEAAEQFF. The CDR3 DNA reads TGTGCCAGCAGCTTTGAGGCCGCTGAGCAGTTCTTC.

CDR3 bases: TGCGCCAGCGGGCCGGGACACTCTAATTCACCCCTCCACTTT. Translation gives CASGPGHSNSPLHF. V and J are TRBV5-1 and TRBJ1-6; possibly TRBD1 for D (6 bases). Germline V gene lookup returns CDR1 SGHRS and CDR2 YFSETQ. The CDR3 has 14 amino acids. V was cut by 7 bases and J by 6 bases, with 14 bases left in between.

The gene calls are TRBV2 and TRBJ1-6, with unresolved D. Trimming removed 7 bases at V and 0 bases at J, with 4 bases between. Germline V gene sequence: CDR1 SNHLY, CDR2 FYNNEI. The CDR3 contains 13 residues. The CDR3 bases are TGTGCCAGCACAAGCTCCTATAATTCACCCCTCCACTTT. Protein product: CASTSSYNSPLHF.

The rearrangement uses TRBV5-1 and TRBJ1-1, with TRBD1 as a possible D gene (5 bases). Germline assignment: CDR1 SGHRS and CDR2 YFSETQ. Trimming stripped 0 bases from V and 5 bases from J, with 14 bases between. CDR3 length: 15 residues. CDR3 protein: CASSLVGGSGTEAFF. The CDR3 nucleotides are TGCGCCAGCAGCTTGGTTGGGGGATCGGGGACTGAAGCTTTCTTT.

The chain employs TRBV6-1 and TRBJ1-2; D is uncertain. Trimming cost V 1 base and J 4 bases, with 10 bases left between them. This CDR3 spans 14 amino acids. Germline V gene sequence: CDR1 MNHNS, CDR2 SASEGT. The CDR3 DNA reads as TGTGCCAGCAGTGAAGGGGGTTCTTTCTATGGCTACACCTTC. Its protein product is CASSEGGSFYGYTF.

This chain uses TRBV10-3 with TRBJ2-1; no definite D call. The ends were cut back, 6 bases at V and 6 bases at J, with 6 bases in the middle. From germline, CDR1 is ENHRY and CDR2 SYGVKD. The CDR3 covers 11 residues. For the CDR3, the DNA is TGTGCCATCAGGTCCGCCAATGAGCAGTTCTTC. Its protein is CAIRSANEQFF.

V usage is TRBV24-1 and J usage is TRBJ2-5, with a tentative D call TRBD1 (6 bases). Looked up from germline, CDR1 is KGHDR and CDR2 is SFDVKD. The V and J ends lost 5 bases and 5 bases respectively, with 17 bases between them. This CDR3 is built from 15 residues. The CDR3 sequence is CATSARTVSRETQYF. The CDR3, as DNA: TGTGCCACCAGTGCCCGGACAGTTAGCCGGGAGACCCAGTACTTC.

The V and J genes are TRBV28 and TRBJ1-1; weak D call: TRBD1 (6 bases). The germline gives CDR1 MDHEN, CDR2 SYDVKM. The CDR3 is 15 amino acids. V gave up 5 bases and J gave up 11 bases, with 24 bases separating them. In DNA form, the CDR3 reads TGTGCCAGCAGTCAGGGGTGGGGGCGGTCTCCGGTTGCTTTCTTT. It is translated as CASSQGWGRSPVAFF.

The chain is built from TRBV6-5 and TRBJ2-3; perhaps TRBD1 as D (6 bases). Germline CDR1 MNHEY, CDR2 SVGAGI. V lost 0 bases and J 2 bases, leaving 12 bases between the germline ends. This CDR3 contains 16 residues. The CDR3 DNA is TGTGCCAGCAGTTACTCCCCCGGACAGATCACAGATACGCAGTATTTT. As protein: CASSYSPGQITDTQYF.

This sequence joins TRBV15 and TRBJ2-7; the match to TRBD2 covers 14 bases. This CDR3 is 16 amino acids long. Germline trimming cut 4 bases from V and 2 bases from J; bases unmatched to any gene: 4. From germline, CDR1 is LNHNV and CDR2 YYDKDF (reference sequence). The CDR3 DNA is TGTGCCACCAGCACGGGACTAGCGGGAGCCCCCTACGAGCAGTACTTC. Translated, it gives CATSTGLAGAPYEQYF.

V usage is TRBV5-1 and J usage is TRBJ1-1, with D unresolved. The CDR3 runs 13 residues. CDR1 is SGHRS, CDR2 YFSETQ, per germline. The V and J ends lost 4 bases and 3 bases respectively, with 10 bases between them. For the CDR3, the DNA is TGCGCCAGCAGCCTGGACGGGTACACTGAAGCTTTCTTT. This codes for CASSLDGYTEAFF.

V is TRBV2 and J is TRBJ2-7; no reliable D call. Trimming removed 8 bases at V and 1 base at J, with 12 bases between. Germline CDR1 reads SNHLY; CDR2 reads FYNNEI. CDR3 length: 13 residues. The CDR3, as DNA: TGTGCCAGCGGTCGACTGGATTCCTACGAGCAGTACTTC. This codes for CASGRLDSYEQYF.

This clone has just a few counts. The rearrangement uses TRBV29-1 and TRBJ1-3; D is unresolved. The CDR3 consists of 13 residues. Germline V CDR1 and CDR2: SQVTM, ANQGSEA. The V and J ends lost 4 bases and 2 bases respectively, with 9 bases between them. DNA of the CDR3: TGCAGCGTTGGGCAGATCACTGGAAACACCATATATTTT. This gives the protein CSVGQITGNTIYF.

This chain links TRBV30 with TRBJ2-5; 10 positions match TRBD1. This CDR3 spans 15 amino acids. Germline V gene data show CDR1 as GTSNPN and CDR2 as SVGIG (reference sequence). Germline trimming cut 1 base from V and 2 bases from J; bases unmatched to any gene: 4. The CDR3 loop is CAWSAGQGIQETQYF. The CDR3 DNA follows: TGTGCCTGGAGTGCGGGACAGGGGATACAAGAGACCCAGTACTTC.

The J gene is TRBJ1-2, the V gene TRBV10-3, with D tentatively TRBD1 (6 bases). This CDR3 has 16 residues. Germline CDR1 and CDR2: ENHRY and SYGVKD. V was pared by 4 bases and J by 6 bases, with 21 bases between. Here the CDR3 reads CAISATTGSPSDGYTF. The CDR3 nucleotides read TGTGCCATCAGTGCCACTACAGGGAGTCCTTCCGATGGCTACACCTTC.

The chain is built from TRBV3-1 (or the pseudogene TRBV3-2) and TRBJ2-1, with D tentatively TRBD2 (6 bases). V dropped 3 bases and J dropped 4 bases, with 16 bases sitting between them. The germline V gene has CDR1 LGHDT and CDR2 YNNKEL (reference sequence). There are 16 residues in the CDR3. The CDR3 DNA reads TGTGCCAGCAGCCACCGGTCACCACGGGGGTACAATGAGCAGTTCTTC. Its protein is CASSHRSPRGYNEQFF.

The chain has TRBV20-1 and TRBJ1-1; no clear D. This CDR3 is built from 11 residues. Per the germline V gene, CDR1 is DFQATT and CDR2 is SNEGSKA (reference sequence). Trimming took 3 bases from V and 8 from J, leaving 10 bases between them. The CDR3 coding sequence is TGCAGTGCTAGCTCGGCATACGAAGCTTTCTTT. Its translation is CSASSAYEAFF.